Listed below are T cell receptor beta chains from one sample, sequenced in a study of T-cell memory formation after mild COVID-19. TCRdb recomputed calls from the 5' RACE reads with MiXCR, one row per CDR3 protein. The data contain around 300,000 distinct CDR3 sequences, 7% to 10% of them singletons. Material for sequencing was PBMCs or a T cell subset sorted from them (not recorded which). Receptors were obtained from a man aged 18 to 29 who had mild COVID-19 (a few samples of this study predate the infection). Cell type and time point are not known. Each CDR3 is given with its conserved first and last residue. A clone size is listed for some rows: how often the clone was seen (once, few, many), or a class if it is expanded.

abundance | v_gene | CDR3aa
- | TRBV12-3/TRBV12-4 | CASSLRGQGYSPLHF
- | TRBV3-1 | CASSQVNHNSPLHF
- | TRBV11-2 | CASSHAQAYEQFF
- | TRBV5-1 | CASSPRRRRQETQYF
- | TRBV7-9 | CASSFRTEQETQYF
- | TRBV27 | CASSRGGPNQPQHF
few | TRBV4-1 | CASSQDGGTGNQPQHF
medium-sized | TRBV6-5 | CASSYRGEDEKLFF
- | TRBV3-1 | CASSPTGGGTEAFF
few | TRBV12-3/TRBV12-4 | CASSPRARDSPLHF
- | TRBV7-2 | CASSLVPSLVRGPNYGYTF
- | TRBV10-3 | CAISEPTGPTDTQYF
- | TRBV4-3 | CASSHEATNSGANVLTF
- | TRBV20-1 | CSARDEFSVQPQHF
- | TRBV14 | CASSPGIVEGYTF
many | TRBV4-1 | CASSQDTGLVYYGYTF
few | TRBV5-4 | CASSIGRHYGYTF
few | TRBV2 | CASRSGTGGSFSNQPQHF
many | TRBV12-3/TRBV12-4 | CASSVPGTPETQYF
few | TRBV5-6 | CASSSQLAGGDTQYF
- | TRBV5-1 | CASSPGQGASGANVLTF
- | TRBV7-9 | CASSFRDTNYGYTF
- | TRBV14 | CASSLDRVRNDTQYF
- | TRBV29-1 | CSVESGTYEQYF
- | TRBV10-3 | CAISESVEQFF